Each of the 24 T cell receptor beta chains below was sequenced from the same sample in a study of T cells in narcolepsy. Sequenced by immunoSEQ multiplex PCR; TCRdb stores in-frame clones only, minus some. Of 20,000 to 30,000 clones listed, roughly 64% are singletons. The specimen was memory (CD45RA-) CD4+ T cells from blood. These receptors came from a human donor in good health.

The V call is TRBV7-8, the J call TRBJ2-2; a weak D match, TRBD2 (5 bases). Trimming removed 5 bases from V and 6 bases from J, with 13 bases in between. Germline V gives CDR1 SGHVS, CDR2 FQNEAQ. CDR3 length: 14 amino acids. The CDR3 loop is CASSTFRESGELFF. The CDR3 DNA is TGTGCCAGCAGCACTTTCCGGGAATCCGGGGAGCTGTTTTTT.

This clone was found a few times. The CDR3 DNA reads as TGTGCCAGCAGCGTAGGGACAGGGGGCGCGGGCGGGGAGCTGTTTTTT. Translating it yields CASSVGTGGAGGELFF. The gene calls are TRBV9 and TRBJ2-2, with TRBD1 identical over 11 bases. The CDR3 is 16 residues long. V dropped 0 bases and J dropped 7; count of bases not matched to a gene: 5. CDR1 is SGDLS, CDR2 YYNGEE, per germline.

The chain is built from TRBV7-2 and TRBJ1-2, with D perhaps TRBD1 (6 bases). CDR1 and CDR2 from the germline V gene are SGHTA and FQGNSA. The length of the CDR3 is 15 residues. V shed 0 bases and J shed 8 bases, with 16 bases lying between them. DNA of the CDR3: TGTGCCAGCAGCTTAGCCCCCGGGTCGGGACACGGCTACACCTTC. Protein: CASSLAPGSGHGYTF. Looking up the rest from reference TRBV7-2 and TRBJ1-2 gives the full variable domain: GAGVSQSPSNKVTEKGKDVELRCDPISGHTALYWYRQSLGQGLEFLIYFQGNSAPDKSGLPSDRFSAERTGGSVSTLTIQRTQQEDSAVYLCASSLAPGSGHGYTFGSGTRLTVV.

The gene calls are TRBV2 and TRBJ1-1; D is undetermined. The CDR3 contains 17 residues. Trimming stripped 8 bases from V and 3 bases from J, with 25 bases between. The V gene's germline CDR1 is SNHLY and CDR2 FYNNEI. CDR3 DNA sequence: TGTGCCAGCGTCCTAATCCCCATTCAAATCGGGTACACTGAAGCTTTCTTT. Translating gives CASVLIPIQIGYTEAFF.

V gene TRBV2 combines with J gene TRBJ1-1; D call uncertain. From germline, CDR1 is SNHLY and CDR2 FYNNEI. V was shortened by 5 bases and J by 4 bases, with 14 bases between the two germline ends. The CDR3 is made up of 14 amino acids. The CDR3 coding sequence is TGTGCCAGCAGTTGGGGTGAGACCGGCACTGAAGCTTTCTTT. Translation gives CASSWGETGTEAFF.

This clone was seen just once. This rearrangement joins TRBV5-4 to TRBJ1-1; tentative D call: TRBD1 (5 bases). CDR1 and CDR2 from the germline V gene are SGHNT and YYREEE (reference sequence). The V end lost 1 base, the J end lost 2 bases, and 9 bases lay between the germline ends. The CDR3 contains 14 residues. The CDR3 loop reads CASSLTGINTEAFF. CDR3 bases: TGTGCCAGCAGCTTGACAGGAATCAACACTGAAGCTTTCTTT.

V is TRBV25-1 and J is TRBJ1-2, with TRBD1 as a possible D gene (5 bases). The CDR3 consists of 14 residues. Per germline, CDR1 MGHDK and CDR2 SYGVNS. V lost 7 bases, J lost 8 bases, and 20 bases lay in between. The CDR3 region has the DNA TGTGCCAGCATGAAGGCCGGGGGGGGAGAAGGCTACACCTTC. Residues: CASMKAGGGEGYTF.

This clone was detected once. V and J are TRBV21-1 and TRBJ2-2. TRBV21-1 is noted as a pseudogene. This CDR3 spans 13 amino acids. CDR3 sequence (DNA): TGTGCCAGCACGAAAGGTTGTACCGGGGAGCTGTTTTTT. Protein sequence: CASTKGCTGELFF.

This sequence joins TRBV5-5 and TRBJ1-1, with 9 positions matching TRBD1. The germline V gene has CDR1 SGHKS and CDR2 YYEKEE (reference sequence). V trimming: 4 bases; J trimming: 4 bases; junction bases outside the gene matches: 8. The CDR3 is 15 amino acids. This CDR3 is CASSLTGGAVTEAFF. DNA for the CDR3: TGTGCCAGCAGCCTTACAGGGGGCGCGGTCACTGAAGCTTTCTTT.

The V and J genes are TRBV27 and TRBJ2-3; TRBD2 matches at 9 bases. Germline loops: CDR1 MNHEY, CDR2 SMNVEV (reference sequence). Unmatched junction bases numbered 7, after V lost 6 bases and J lost 0 bases. This CDR3 contains 16 residues. DNA for the CDR3: TGTGCCAGCAGCGGACTAGCGTCATTCAGCACAGATACGCAGTATTTT. It specifies CASSGLASFSTDTQYF.

This sequence joins TRBV28 and TRBJ1-1; no definite D call. This CDR3 spans 14 amino acids. The germline V and J ends were trimmed by 3 bases and 1 base, with 9 bases remaining between them. CDR1 and CDR2 (germline): MDHEN, SYDVKM. This chain's CDR3 is CASSFRPRNTEAFF. As DNA, the CDR3 is TGTGCCAGCAGTTTTCGCCCCCGGAACACTGAAGCTTTCTTT.

The gene calls are TRBV7-3 and TRBJ1-1, with no clear D. Trimming took 2 bases from V and 7 from J, leaving 11 bases between them. The CDR3 has 13 residues. CDR1 is SGHTA, CDR2 FQGTGA, per germline. The CDR3 DNA reads TGTGCCAGCAGCTTAGAGTGGCAAAGTGAAGCTTTCTTT. As protein: CASSLEWQSEAFF.

The chain joins TRBV5-6 to TRBJ2-1, with a possible D match to TRBD2 (6 bases). The CDR3 totals 15 residues. V gave up 6 bases and J gave up 0 bases, with 13 bases separating them. Germline assignment: CDR1 SGHDT and CDR2 YYEEEE. The chain's CDR3 is CASTFLGGSYNEQFF. CDR3 DNA sequence: TGTGCCAGCACGTTTTTGGGGGGCTCCTACAATGAGCAGTTCTTC.

This chain's CDR3 is CASSSWGQGDQPQHF. The CDR3 bases are TGTGCCAGCAGTTCTTGGGGACAGGGGGATCAGCCCCAGCATTTT. The chain employs TRBV28 and TRBJ1-5; 11 nucleotides agree with TRBD1. The CDR3 has 15 residues. Per the germline V gene, CDR1 is MDHEN and CDR2 is SYDVKM. V lost 4 bases, J lost 5 bases, and 4 bases stayed unmatched.

The sample holds one count of this clone. The J gene is TRBJ2-7, the V gene TRBV4-1, with a possible D match to TRBD1 (5 bases). The CDR3 extends over 15 amino acids. The V end lost 1 base, the J end lost 2 bases, and 12 bases lay between the germline ends. Germline V gene sequence: CDR1 MGHRA, CDR2 YSYEKL. The CDR3 reads CASSQALQDAYEQYF. The CDR3 DNA reads as TGCGCCAGCAGCCAAGCGTTACAGGATGCCTACGAGCAGTACTTC.

The V call is TRBV14, the J call TRBJ2-7; D possibly corresponds to TRBD1 (5 bases). Deletions cut 2 bases from V and 6 bases from J, with 23 bases between. The germline gives CDR1 SGHDN, CDR2 FVKESK. CDR3 length: 17 residues. The CDR3 DNA reads as TGTGCCAGCAGCCAACGGCCAGGGCAGGGCCCAGGTCGCGAGCAGTACTTC. This gives the protein CASSQRPGQGPGREQYF.

This rearrangement joins TRBV15 to TRBJ2-7; 7 bases fit TRBD1. CDR1 LNHNV and CDR2 YYDKDF come from the germline V gene (reference sequence). J gave up 2 bases and V 3 bases, and 7 bases lay outside the gene matches. The CDR3 totals 15 residues. CDR3: CATSRDRRGTYEQYF. CDR3 bases: TGTGCCACCAGCAGGGACAGGCGAGGGACCTACGAGCAGTACTTC.

The chain has TRBV5-1 and TRBJ2-1, with D hard to call. The V gene's germline CDR1 is SGHRS and CDR2 YFSETQ. CDR3 size: 16 residues. V was pared by 4 bases and J by 0 bases, with 14 bases between. CDR3 sequence: CASSLTGSFSYNEQFF. The CDR3 DNA reads as TGCGCCAGCAGCCTCACCGGGTCCTTCTCCTACAATGAGCAGTTCTTC.

This clone was seen just once. DNA of the CDR3: TGTGCCAGCAGCGTTTCCCCCAGGGACCCTGAAGCTTTCTTT. Protein: CASSVSPRDPEAFF. The J gene is TRBJ1-1, the V gene TRBV9, with D possibly being TRBD1 (5 bases). Per the germline V gene, CDR1 is SGDLS and CDR2 is YYNGEE. Trimming took 2 bases from V and 6 from J, leaving 14 bases between them. The CDR3 covers 14 residues.

The rearrangement joins TRBV4-1 to TRBJ2-3; D is unclear. Trimming took off 4 bases at V and 2 bases at J, with 16 bases between the two ends. This CDR3 region has 16 residues. The germline gives CDR1 MGHRA, CDR2 YSYEKL. CDR3 sequence (DNA): TGCGCCAGCAGCCCGCGCCGGTTGGACCTCACAGATACGCAGTATTTT. This codes for CASSPRRLDLTDTQYF.

The rearrangement uses TRBV7-7 and TRBJ2-5; D ambiguous. Germline V gives CDR1 SSHAT, CDR2 FNYEAQ (reference sequence). Trimming cost V 5 bases and J 2 bases, with 9 bases left between them. This CDR3 spans 13 amino acids. CDR3 in amino acids: CASSPQLQETQYF. CDR3 in DNA: TGTGCCAGCAGCCCACAGCTACAAGAGACCCAGTACTTC.

The chain carries TRBV4-2 and TRBJ1-1; TRBD1 matches at 8 bases. Germline loops: CDR1 LGHNA, CDR2 YNFKEQ. Trimming took 6 bases from V and 4 from J; bases not matched to a gene: 13. The CDR3 contains 16 residues. The CDR3 loop reads CASRGAERTGSTEAFF. CDR3 sequence (DNA): TGTGCCAGCAGGGGGGCGGAAAGGACAGGGAGCACTGAAGCTTTCTTT.

In this sample, this clone turned up a few times. The chain carries TRBV29-1 and TRBJ1-2; D gene unclear. V lost 6 bases and J 3 bases, leaving 11 bases between the germline ends. There are 12 residues in the CDR3. Germline lookup yields CDR1 SQVTM and CDR2 ANQGSEA. CDR3 sequence: CSVTSSDYGYTF. In DNA, the CDR3 is TGCAGCGTAACCTCCAGCGACTATGGCTACACCTTC.

As for this clone: At the DNA level, this CDR3 is encoded by other sequences in the same sample as well. The chain couples TRBV6-1 to TRBJ2-1; D is possibly TRBD2 (5 bases). From germline, CDR1 is MNHNS and CDR2 SASEGT. V lost 2 bases to trimming and J lost 0 bases, with 26 bases between them. This CDR3 has 21 residues. DNA for the CDR3: TGTGCCAGCAGTGAACGAGGGCGATGGGCCGCCGGCGAGAGCTCCTACAATGAGCAGTTCTTC. This codes for CASSERGRWAAGESSYNEQFF.